These 28 T cell receptor beta chains were sequenced from one sample in a study of blood T cells in healthy people across ages. PCR was performed a second time for about 7 to 12 cycles using a sample-barcoded 5' primer and a J-beta primer mix. From the 5' RACE reads, TCRdb called clonotypes with MiXCR, one entry per CDR3 protein. The sample holds approximately 1.5 million distinct CDR3 sequences; less than 45% are singletons and the top ten take about 3.8%. The sample comprised blood. The receptors were gathered from a woman younger than 35 in good health.

The gene calls are TRBV28 and TRBJ2-7; tentative D call: TRBD1 (5 bases). Germline-derived CDR1 and CDR2 are MDHEN and SYDVKM. Trimming took off 5 bases at V and 6 bases at J, with 14 bases between the two ends. The length of the CDR3 is 13 residues. The CDR3 here is CASSIRQIPEQYF. The CDR3 nucleotides are TGTGCCAGCAGTATCCGACAGATCCCCGAGCAGTACTTC.

DNA of the CDR3: TGTGCCAGCAGGTTAAGCACTAGCTGGGTCGAGTTCTTC. Residues: CASRLSTSWVEFF. V usage is TRBV7-2 and J usage is TRBJ2-1; D is perhaps TRBD2 (6 bases). The V end lost 6 bases, the J end lost 14 bases, and 20 bases lay between the germline ends. The CDR3 sequence is 13 residues long. In germline, CDR1 is SGHTA, CDR2 FQGNSA.

The chain has TRBV25-1 and TRBJ2-5, with TRBD2 matching 10 bases. V was clipped by 2 bases and J by 7 bases; unmatched bases: 10. The CDR3 consists of 16 residues. Germline CDR1 and CDR2: MGHDK and SYGVNS. CDR3 sequence (DNA): TGTGCCAGCAGTGAACCTAGCGGGAGCCTGGGAGGGACCCAGTACTTC. Protein: CASSEPSGSLGGTQYF.

This chain connects TRBV7-2 to TRBJ2-1; 8 positions match TRBD2. V dropped 5 bases and J dropped 12; count of bases not matched to a gene: 6. Per the germline V gene, CDR1 is SGHTA and CDR2 is FQGNSA. This CDR3 comprises 12 residues. Here the CDR3 reads CASSLSGVVQFF. DNA for the CDR3: TGTGCCAGCAGCCTTAGCGGGGTGGTGCAGTTCTTC.

The V gene is TRBV20-1, the J gene TRBJ2-1; 7 bases align to TRBD1. Germline V gene lookup returns CDR1 DFQATT and CDR2 SNEGSKA (reference sequence). This CDR3 region has 14 residues. The V and J ends lost 3 bases and 3 bases, in that order; junction bases with no gene match: 5. CDR3 DNA: TGCAGTGCTAGGAGACAGGGTTTCTACAATGAGCAGTTCTTC. It codes for CSARRQGFYNEQFF.

This clonotype was recorded a few times. This chain connects TRBV29-1 to TRBJ2-5; TRBD1 might be the D (5 bases). CDR3 length equals 12 residues. V was clipped by 6 bases and J by 1 base, with 9 bases between them. Germline CDR1 and CDR2: SQVTM and ANQGSEA. The CDR3, as DNA: TGCAGCGTCCCCGACAGCCAAGAGACCCAGTACTTC. As protein: CSVPDSQETQYF.

The rearrangement links TRBV5-4 to TRBJ1-1, with D perhaps TRBD1 (6 bases). Trimming stripped 2 bases from V and 10 bases from J, with 18 bases between. The CDR3 length is 14 residues. Germline lookup yields CDR1 SGHNT and CDR2 YYREEE (reference sequence). As DNA, the CDR3 is TGTGCCAGCAGCTTATTTGGGGGCTCCGCGACAGCTTTCTTT. Encoded protein: CASSLFGGSATAFF.

The chain combines TRBV6-2 or TRBV6-3 with TRBJ1-5; D is unresolved. The CDR3 runs to 15 residues. Trimming stripped 4 bases from V and 7 bases from J, with 17 bases between. Germline V gene data show CDR1 as MNHEY and CDR2 as SVGEGT. Written as DNA, the CDR3 is TGTGCCAGCAGTTTCTTGCCCGGAAAAGGACAGCCCCAGCATTTT. It encodes CASSFLPGKGQPQHF.

This clonotype showed up many times. The J gene is TRBJ2-1, the V gene TRBV29-1; D is undetermined. Trimming shortened V by 4 bases and J by 4 bases, and 8 bases separated the two germline ends. CDR3 length: 12 amino acids. CDR1 is SQVTM and CDR2 is ANQGSEA in the germline V gene. This CDR3 reads CSVALGYNEQFF. The DNA of the CDR3 is TGCAGCGTTGCATTAGGGTACAATGAGCAGTTCTTC.

This clonotype was counted between two and nine times. The V gene is TRBV6-2 or TRBV6-3, the J gene TRBJ2-1; 11 bases match TRBD2. The CDR3 has 16 residues. The germline gives CDR1 MNHEY, CDR2 SVGEGT. The V segment lost 8 bases and the J segment 2 bases; nucleotides outside the gene matches: 8. DNA of the CDR3: TGTGCCAGCCTTCTAGCGGGGGGTCTCACCTACAATGAGCAGTTCTTC. Translated: CASLLAGGLTYNEQFF.

V usage is TRBV12-3 or TRBV12-4 and J usage is TRBJ2-7, with D unclear. V shed 3 bases and J shed 0 bases, with 9 bases lying between them. This CDR3 region has 14 residues. CDR3 loop: CASSFPRISYEQYF. CDR3 coding DNA: TGTGCCAGCAGTTTTCCCCGTATCTCCTACGAGCAGTACTTC.

V gene TRBV5-1 combines with J gene TRBJ2-3, with D uncertain. V lost 0 bases and J 4 bases, leaving 18 bases between the germline ends. CDR3 length equals 17 residues. The germline V gene has CDR1 SGHRS and CDR2 YFSETQ. CDR3 residues: CASSLANVPATADTQYF. The CDR3 DNA reads TGCGCCAGCAGCTTGGCCAATGTCCCCGCGACGGCAGATACGCAGTATTTT.

Concerning this clonotype itself: A much larger clonotype is one base distant, so this may be a read error. The chain links TRBV25-1 to TRBJ2-5, with 9 bases that match TRBD1. The CDR3 loop spans 14 amino acids. V dropped 3 bases and J dropped 11; count of bases not matched to a gene: 10. Germline V gene lookup returns CDR1 MGHDK and CDR2 SYGVNS. CDR3 region: CASSEPGTGNEQYF. The CDR3 DNA follows: TGTGCCAGCAGTGAGCCCGGGACAGGGAATGAGCAGTACTTC.

This clonotype was observed a handful of times. The CDR3 spells CASSLASGGIEAFF. Here the CDR3 DNA reads TGTGCCAGCAGCCTTGCCTCAGGGGGAATTGAAGCTTTCTTT. The gene calls are TRBV5-5 and TRBJ1-1; 7 nucleotides align to TRBD1. The germline V gene encodes CDR1 SGHKS and CDR2 YYEKEE (reference sequence). V lost 4 bases to trimming and J lost 7 bases; unmatched junction nucleotides: 10. This CDR3 contains 14 residues. Drawing the rest from reference TRBV5-5 and TRBJ1-1, the complete variable domain is DAGVTQSPTHLIKTRGQQVTLRCSPISGHKSVSWYQQVLGQGPQFIFQYYEKEERGRGNFPDRFSARQFPNYSSELNVNALLLGDSALYLCASSLASGGIEAFFGQGTRLTVV.

This rearrangement joins TRBV3-1 to TRBJ1-5; 8 bases are a match to TRBD1. The germline CDR1 and CDR2 sequences are LGHDT and YNNKEL (reference sequence). V dropped 1 base and J dropped 4; count of bases not matched to a gene: 6. CDR3 size: 16 residues. The CDR3 sequence: CASSQGQGQGNQPQHF. CDR3 DNA: TGTGCCAGCAGCCAAGGACAGGGGCAGGGAAATCAGCCCCAGCATTTT.

The chain recombines TRBV7-2 with TRBJ2-1; TRBD1 might be the D (6 bases). V was trimmed by 1 base and J by 0 bases, leaving 7 bases between them. CDR1 is SGHTA and CDR2 is FQGNSA in the germline V gene. The CDR3 loop spans 15 amino acids. Here the CDR3 reads CTSSLVGGSYNEQFF. CDR3 in DNA: TGTACCAGCAGCTTAGTAGGGGGCTCCTACAATGAGCAGTTCTTC.

The rearrangement links TRBV29-1 to TRBJ1-1; possibly TRBD1 for D (5 bases). CDR3 size: 11 residues. Germline CDR1 reads SQVTM; CDR2 reads ANQGSEA. Trimming took 7 bases from V and 5 from J, leaving 11 bases between them. DNA for the CDR3: TGCAGCGGCGGACACTCAACTGAAGCTTTCTTT. Translating gives CSGGHSTEAFF.

This clonotype was counted only a few times. The chain has TRBV11-1 and TRBJ2-3; D not certain. The ends were cut back, 1 base at V and 4 bases at J, with 12 bases in the middle. The CDR3 consists of 15 residues. The V gene's germline CDR1 is SGHAT and CDR2 FQDESV (reference sequence). The CDR3 sequence: CASSLGPSRADTQYF. DNA for the CDR3: TGTGCCAGCAGCTTAGGACCAAGCCGGGCAGATACGCAGTATTTT.

The chain employs TRBV11-2 and TRBJ1-1, with 9 nucleotides matching TRBD1. Unmatched junction bases numbered 10, after V lost 5 bases and J lost 6 bases. Per the germline V gene, CDR1 is SGHAT and CDR2 is FQNNGV. This CDR3 is built from 15 residues. The CDR3 nucleotides read TGTGCCAGCAGCCCCAGGACAGGGGCTCCCTCTGAAGCTTTCTTT. It specifies CASSPRTGAPSEAFF.

The V gene is TRBV12-3 or TRBV12-4, the J gene TRBJ2-1, with 10 bases fitting TRBD2. Losses at the gene ends were 5 bases for V and 0 bases for J; bases not matched to a gene: 10. The CDR3 runs to 18 residues. The CDR3 nucleotides read TGTGCCAGCAGTCCTATCGCGGGACTAGCGAGCTCCTACAATGAGCAGTTCTTC. Protein product: CASSPIAGLASSYNEQFF.

V and J are TRBV10-3 and TRBJ2-1; 11 nucleotides match TRBD2. V shed 10 bases and J 5 bases; nucleotides not matched to a gene: 7. This CDR3 is built from 14 residues. The germline V gene has CDR1 ENHRY and CDR2 SYGVKD. This CDR3 is CATGRLAGNNEQFF. CDR3 bases: TGTGCCACAGGGCGACTAGCGGGGAACAATGAGCAGTTCTTC.

V usage is TRBV6-2 or TRBV6-3 and J usage is TRBJ1-1; TRBD1 agrees at 7 bases. J gave up 0 bases and V 11 bases, and 6 bases lay outside the gene matches. Germline CDR1 MNHEY, CDR2 SVGEGT. The CDR3 contains 13 residues. The CDR3 spells CAGKQGLNTEAFF. CDR3 nucleotide sequence: TGTGCCGGTAAACAGGGGCTGAACACTGAAGCTTTCTTT.

This clonotype came up once. A much larger clone lies one base from this, so it may be a read error. This sequence joins TRBV12-3 or TRBV12-4 and TRBJ2-1; D call uncertain. The germline V and J ends were trimmed by 7 bases and 8 bases, with 12 bases remaining between them. This CDR3 contains 12 residues. The CDR3: CASNVRNHEQFF. In DNA, the CDR3 is TGTGCCAGCAACGTCCGTAACCATGAGCAGTTCTTC.

The chain has TRBV18 and TRBJ1-2; D remains unclear. Per germline, CDR1 KGHSH and CDR2 LQKENI. V shed 0 bases and J shed 4 bases, with 9 bases lying between them. The CDR3 contains 14 residues. CDR3 region: CASSPPAGSYGYTF. CDR3 sequence (DNA): TGTGCCAGCTCACCACCGGCGGGCTCCTATGGCTACACCTTC.

CDR3 sequence: CASSQMSLQGFKYSNQPQHF. The DNA of the CDR3 is TGTGCCAGCAGCCAAATGTCACTTCAGGGGTTCAAATATAGCAATCAGCCCCAGCATTTT. V usage is TRBV4-2 and J usage is TRBJ1-5, with D perhaps TRBD1 (6 bases). Germline CDR1 reads LGHNA; CDR2 reads YNFKEQ. Trimming stripped 2 bases from V and 0 bases from J, with 23 bases between. CDR3 length equals 20 residues.

In its sample, this clonotype was seen many times. This chain joins TRBV20-1 and TRBJ2-1; no clear D gene. The CDR3 covers 12 residues. In germline, CDR1 is DFQATT, CDR2 SNEGSKA (reference sequence). Deletions cut 5 bases from V and 4 bases from J, with 9 bases between. For the CDR3, the DNA is TGCAGTGCTGGCGACGGATACAATGAGCAGTTCTTC. As protein: CSAGDGYNEQFF.

This sequence joins TRBV7-2 and TRBJ2-4; TRBD2 matches 11 bases. CDR1 SGHTA and CDR2 FQGNSA come from the germline V gene. CDR3 length: 13 residues. Trimming cost V 2 bases and J 15 bases; bases outside gene matches: 6. CDR3 region: CASSLTLAGVGYF. The CDR3 nucleotides read TGTGCCAGCAGCTTAACACTAGCGGGAGTTGGGTACTTC.

The CDR3 DNA is TGTGCCAGCAGTGGGGGGGGCGCTGAGCAGTTCTTC. As protein: CASSGGGAEQFF. The chain combines TRBV11-2 with TRBJ2-1; D possibly corresponds to TRBD2 (7 bases). The length of the CDR3 is 12 residues. V lost 6 bases and J 9 bases, leaving 12 bases between the germline ends. Germline V lookup: CDR1 SGHAT, CDR2 FQNNGV.